This entry lists 23 T cell receptor beta chains sequenced from one sample in a study of T cell responses to AZD1222 COVID-19 vaccine. Sequencing used immunoSEQ multiplex PCR; TCRdb keeps in-frame clones, though not all of them. This sample carries about 26,000 clones, just over 85% of them seen once, and the ten largest clones take under 3.5%. Sequenced material: peripheral blood, taken 28 days after the second AZD1222 dose. These receptors came from an adult who received the AZD1222 COVID-19 vaccine.

This clone was picked up a small number of times. This sequence joins TRBV2 and TRBJ2-1, with 8 bases identical to TRBD1. With 5 bases clipped from V and 2 bases from J, the junction kept 17 bases outside the gene matches. The CDR3 is made up of 19 amino acids. In germline, CDR1 is SNHLY, CDR2 FYNNEI. The CDR3 DNA follows: TGTGCCAGCAGTACCCCTTTTGGGACAGGAGACCCAGCCTACAATGAGCAGTTCTTC. This codes for CASSTPFGTGDPAYNEQFF. Variable domain in full (rest from reference TRBV2 and TRBJ2-1): EPEVTQTPSHQVTQMGQEVILRCVPISNHLYFYWYRQILGQKVEFLVSFYNNEISEKSEIFDDQFSVERPDGSNFTLKIRSTKLEDSAMYFCASSTPFGTGDPAYNEQFFGPGTRLTVL.

V and J are TRBV5-1 and TRBJ2-7; 9 bases are shared with TRBD1. Trimming removed 3 bases from V and 5 bases from J; junction bases left unmatched: 3. This CDR3 has 13 amino acids. Germline assignment: CDR1 SGHRS and CDR2 YFSETQ. The CDR3 spells CASSWGTGNEQYF. CDR3 bases: TGCGCCAGCAGCTGGGGGACAGGGAACGAGCAGTACTTC. Combining the CDR3 with reference TRBV5-1 and TRBJ2-7 gives the whole variable domain KAGVTQTPRYLIKTRGQQVTLSCSPISGHRSVSWYQQTPGQGLQFLFEYFSETQRNKGNFPGRFSGRQFSNSRSEMNVSTLELGDSALYLCASSWGTGNEQYFGPGTRLTVT.

The chain employs TRBV29-1 and TRBJ2-7, with D possibly matching TRBD2 (5 bases). The CDR3 has 13 residues. CDR1 and CDR2 (germline): SQVTM, ANQGSEA. Between the trimmed V and J ends, which lost 3 bases and 1 base, there was a span of 10 bases. DNA for the CDR3: TGCAGCGTTGAGGCGACGGGGTCCTACGAGCAGTACTTC. This gives the protein CSVEATGSYEQYF.

This chain joins TRBV7-6 and TRBJ1-1; TRBD1 agrees at 11 bases. The length of the CDR3 is 17 residues. V lost 5 bases and J lost 2; bases outside the gene matches: 10. The germline gives CDR1 SGHVS, CDR2 FNYEAQ. CDR3: CASSPPSGQGANTEAFF. In nucleotides, the CDR3 is TGTGCCAGCAGCCCTCCCTCCGGACAGGGGGCCAACACTGAAGCTTTCTTT.

In this sample, this clone turned up a few times. The rearrangement uses TRBV7-2 and TRBJ2-3, with 10 bases matching TRBD1. CDR1 is SGHTA and CDR2 is FQGNSA in the germline V gene. Trimming cost V 5 bases and J 4 bases; bases outside gene matches: 6. CDR3 size: 15 residues. The CDR3: CASSRDRGISDTQYF. The DNA for the CDR3 is TGTGCCAGCAGCCGGGACAGGGGTATTTCAGATACGCAGTATTTT. The entire variable domain, with the rest obtained from reference TRBV7-2 and TRBJ2-3, is as follows: GAGVSQSPSNKVTEKGKDVELRCDPISGHTALYWYRQSLGQGLEFLIYFQGNSAPDKSGLPSDRFSAERTGGSVSTLTIQRTQQEDSAVYLCASSRDRGISDTQYFGPGTRLTVL.

The chain carries TRBV4-3 and TRBJ1-2; D gene unclear. Germline CDR1 is LGHNA and CDR2 is YSLEER. The CDR3 loop spans 15 amino acids. Trimming pared 0 bases from V and 3 bases from J, leaving 11 bases between. CDR3 in amino acids: CASSQDWVFDYGYTF. The CDR3 bases are TGCGCCAGCAGCCAAGACTGGGTTTTCGACTATGGCTACACCTTC.

The chain carries TRBV6-5 and TRBJ2-1, with 8 bases identical to TRBD2. This CDR3 is built from 14 residues. V lost 7 bases to trimming and J lost 9 bases; unmatched junction nucleotides: 11. CDR1 is MNHEY and CDR2 is SVGAGI in the germline V gene. Here the CDR3 reads CASKRGPQSVEQFF. In DNA, the CDR3 is TGTGCCAGCAAGCGGGGGCCCCAAAGCGTTGAGCAGTTCTTC.

The chain is built from TRBV10-3 and TRBJ2-7, with D perhaps assigned TRBD1 or TRBD2 (5 bases each). The CDR3 spans 16 residues. In germline, CDR1 is ENHRY, CDR2 SYGVKD. V was pared by 3 bases and J by 3 bases, with 18 bases between. CDR3: CAISDPGPRKHYEQYF. The CDR3 coding sequence is TGTGCCATCAGTGATCCGGGACCCCGAAAGCACTACGAGCAGTACTTC.

The rearrangement uses TRBV27 and TRBJ2-5; TRBD2 is a possible D gene (5 bases). CDR3 size: 13 residues. CDR1 MNHEY and CDR2 SMNVEV come from the germline V gene (reference sequence). The V and J ends lost 2 bases and 4 bases respectively, with 8 bases between them. In DNA form, the CDR3 reads TGTGCCAGCAGTTTAACGGGGTTAGAGACCCAGTACTTC. Translated: CASSLTGLETQYF.

The chain uses TRBV7-2 and TRBJ2-2, with 9 nucleotides matching TRBD1. V shed 1 base and J 9 bases; nucleotides not matched to a gene: 6. The CDR3 contains 15 residues. The germline V gene has CDR1 SGHTA and CDR2 FQGNSA. The CDR3 coding sequence is TGTGCCAGCAGCTTAGTGGGGACAGGGACCCGGGAGCTGTTTTTT. It specifies CASSLVGTGTRELFF. Full variable domain (outside the CDR3, taken from reference TRBV7-2 and TRBJ2-2): GAGVSQSPSNKVTEKGKDVELRCDPISGHTALYWYRQSLGQGLEFLIYFQGNSAPDKSGLPSDRFSAERTGGSVSTLTIQRTQQEDSAVYLCASSLVGTGTRELFFGEGSRLTVL.

The chain combines TRBV18 with TRBJ1-4; 7 bases agree with TRBD1. Germline assignment: CDR1 KGHSH and CDR2 LQKENI. CDR3 length: 15 residues. Losses at the gene ends were 5 bases for V and 8 bases for J; bases not matched to a gene: 11. In DNA, the CDR3 is TGTGCCAGCTCAACCCGACAGGGTCCAGGCGAAAAACTGTTTTTT. Translation gives CASSTRQGPGEKLFF.

V is TRBV7-2 and J is TRBJ2-7; D is possibly TRBD1 (5 bases). Trimming stripped 3 bases from V and 4 bases from J, with 13 bases between. Germline CDR1 is SGHTA and CDR2 is FQGNSA. The CDR3 is 14 residues long. CDR3 in DNA: TGTGCCAGCAGCTTCGGGCCCCAGGGTTACGAGCAGTACTTC. Translating it yields CASSFGPQGYEQYF.

The chain is built from TRBV10-2 and TRBJ1-2; 7 nucleotides line up with TRBD1. Germline V gene sequence: CDR1 WSHSY, CDR2 SAAADI. V gave up 0 bases and J gave up 5 bases; unmatched junction bases: 6. The CDR3 runs 15 residues. The CDR3 coding sequence is TGCGCCAGCAGTGAGTCGGGCTGGGACAGTTATGGCTACACCTTC. It translates to CASSESGWDSYGYTF.

This chain connects TRBV3-1 (or the pseudogene TRBV3-2) to TRBJ1-4; weak D call: TRBD1 (5 bases). The CDR3 totals 15 residues. V shed 5 bases and J shed 7 bases, with 17 bases lying between them. Germline CDR1 and CDR2: LGHDT and YNNKEL (reference sequence). Here the CDR3 reads CASSTPSTVGEKLFF. CDR3 nucleotide sequence: TGTGCCAGCAGCACCCCTTCGACAGTTGGTGAAAAACTGTTTTTT.

This chain connects TRBV7-8 to TRBJ1-4; D possibly corresponds to TRBD1 (5 bases). The V gene lost 2 bases and the J gene lost 3 bases, with 13 bases spanning the gap. CDR1 is SGHVS and CDR2 is FQNEAQ in the germline V gene. CDR3 size: 16 residues. The CDR3 DNA reads as TGTGCCAGCAGCTTATCCAGGGTATACCCTAATGAAAAACTGTTTTTT. Protein product: CASSLSRVYPNEKLFF.

The gene calls are TRBV3-1 (or the pseudogene TRBV3-2) and TRBJ2-1, with 10 bases identical to TRBD2. Trimming cost V 5 bases and J 15 bases; bases outside gene matches: 10. CDR3 length: 13 amino acids. CDR1 LGHDT and CDR2 YNNKEL come from the germline V gene (reference sequence). This CDR3 reads CASSSLSSGGRFF. CDR3 nucleotide sequence: TGTGCCAGCAGCTCGCTCTCTAGCGGGGGCCGGTTCTTC.

This clone was picked up one time. V is TRBV6-5 and J is TRBJ1-1; D is ambiguous. The germline V and J ends were trimmed by 6 bases and 0 bases, with 14 bases remaining between them. CDR1 and CDR2 (germline): MNHEY, SVGAGI. CDR3 length equals 15 residues. CDR3 amino acids: CASSKDSPLNTEAFF. Here the CDR3 DNA reads TGTGCCAGCAGCAAGGACTCCCCACTGAACACTGAAGCTTTCTTT.

The genes are TRBV4-3 and TRBJ1-2; 8 bases map to TRBD1. V trimming: 4 bases; J trimming: 4 bases; junction bases outside the gene matches: 5. The length of the CDR3 is 14 residues. Germline CDR1 and CDR2: LGHNA and YSLEER. In DNA form, the CDR3 reads TGCGCCAGCAGCCCCCAGGGGGCGGTCTATGGCTACACCTTC. Residues: CASSPQGAVYGYTF.

The V call is TRBV5-4, the J call TRBJ1-2; D uncertain. This CDR3 has 12 residues. The germline gives CDR1 SGHNT, CDR2 YYREEE (reference sequence). Between the trimmed V and J ends, which lost 1 base and 7 bases, there was a span of 8 bases. The CDR3 is CASSLPGAGYTF. The DNA for the CDR3 is TGTGCCAGCAGCTTGCCGGGAGCTGGCTACACCTTC.

This clone was seen just once. The CDR3 DNA reads as TGTGCCAGCAGCCCAAGGGACAGATTGTCCTACGAGCAGTACTTC. As protein: CASSPRDRLSYEQYF. The chain is built from TRBV7-8 and TRBJ2-7, with 7 bases aligning to TRBD1. The junction had 8 bases not matched to a gene; V was cut back by 5 bases and J by 1 base. Germline CDR1 and CDR2: SGHVS and FQNEAQ. CDR3 size: 15 residues.

The rearrangement uses TRBV29-1 and TRBJ2-1, with TRBD2 matching over 7 bases. The CDR3 length is 15 residues. Germline V gene sequence: CDR1 SQVTM, CDR2 ANQGSEA. V was clipped by 3 bases and J by 4 bases; unmatched bases: 9. CDR3 DNA: TGCAGCGTTGAGGGGGGGAGCGCGCTATACAATGAGCAGTTCTTC. Translation gives CSVEGGSALYNEQFF.

The chain uses TRBV5-1 and TRBJ1-5; D is ambiguous. The CDR3 length is 13 residues. Trimming shortened V by 0 bases and J by 0 bases, and 1 base separated the two germline ends. CDR1 and CDR2 (germline): SGHRS, YFSETQ. CDR3 sequence (DNA): TGCGCCAGCAGCTTGGATAGCAATCAGCCCCAGCATTTT. Protein sequence: CASSLDSNQPQHF.

The chain combines TRBV7-9 with TRBJ2-3, with TRBD2 matching over 8 bases. Germline CDR1 SEHNR, CDR2 FQNEAQ (reference sequence). V lost 5 bases to trimming and J lost 1 base; unmatched junction nucleotides: 11. The CDR3 has 17 amino acids. This chain's CDR3 is CASSPPAGEMGTDTQYF. CDR3 in DNA: TGTGCCAGCAGCCCCCCAGCGGGGGAGATGGGCACAGATACGCAGTATTTT. Based on the CDR3 plus reference TRBV7-9 and TRBJ2-3, the full variable domain is DTGVSQNPRHKITKRGQNVTFRCDPISEHNRLYWYRQTLGQGPEFLTYFQNEAQLEKSRLLSDRFSAERPKGSFSTLEIQRTEQGDSAMYLCASSPPAGEMGTDTQYFGPGTRLTVL.